A selection of T cell receptor beta chains follows, all from one sample in a study of T cells after yellow fever vaccination. TCRdb analysed the 5' RACE reads with MiXCR anew, one entry per CDR3 protein. The sample has 610,000 or so distinct CDR3 sequences, more than 9% seen once; the top ten hold 15%. Source: PBMCs, taken on the day of the yellow fever booster vaccination. The receptors originated from a man aged 25 to 40 who received the YFV17D yellow fever vaccine. Both conserved end residues are part of each CDR3. Each record gives: J gene, V gene, clone size, CDR3 protein. Some rows mark clone size as missing; the rest say once, few, many or name a class of expanded clone.

j_call: TRBJ2-1
v_call: TRBV7-6
clone_size: few
cdr3_aa: CASSRRDYNEQFF

j_call: TRBJ2-5
v_call: TRBV30
clone_size: -
cdr3_aa: CAWSLGIISETQYF

j_call: TRBJ2-1
v_call: TRBV20-1
clone_size: few
cdr3_aa: CSAVDRLTSGWDNEQFF

j_call: TRBJ1-6
v_call: TRBV12-3/TRBV12-4
clone_size: many
cdr3_aa: CASTGGTANSPLHF

j_call: TRBJ1-1
v_call: TRBV20-1
clone_size: -
cdr3_aa: CSALAPQGAYTEAFF

j_call: TRBJ1-1
v_call: TRBV5-1
clone_size: -
cdr3_aa: CASSRFPGDTEAFF

j_call: TRBJ2-7
v_call: TRBV7-9
clone_size: few
cdr3_aa: CASSLKTSGSYEQYF

j_call: TRBJ2-5
v_call: TRBV11-2
clone_size: -
cdr3_aa: CASSPAVVETQYF

j_call: TRBJ1-5
v_call: TRBV18
clone_size: -
cdr3_aa: CASSPKPDSDRPQHF

j_call: TRBJ2-2
v_call: TRBV14
clone_size: few
cdr3_aa: CASSQDLAGTNTGELFF

j_call: TRBJ2-2
v_call: TRBV5-8
clone_size: few
cdr3_aa: CASSLTSVINTGELFF

j_call: TRBJ2-1
v_call: TRBV6-2/TRBV6-3
clone_size: few
cdr3_aa: CASSSTNNYNEQFF

j_call: TRBJ1-2
v_call: TRBV28
clone_size: -
cdr3_aa: CASSASHQTNYGYTF

j_call: TRBJ2-7
v_call: TRBV7-9
clone_size: few
cdr3_aa: CASSLKWEQYF

j_call: TRBJ2-7
v_call: TRBV3-1
clone_size: few
cdr3_aa: CASSLIAGGGTYEQYF

j_call: TRBJ2-5
v_call: TRBV7-6
clone_size: many
cdr3_aa: CASSPPGPFETQYF

j_call: TRBJ2-2
v_call: TRBV12-3/TRBV12-4
clone_size: many
cdr3_aa: CASSLRRNTGELFF

j_call: TRBJ2-7
v_call: TRBV4-2
clone_size: -
cdr3_aa: CASSQEAGSSYEQYF

j_call: TRBJ2-1
v_call: TRBV11-2
clone_size: few
cdr3_aa: CASSKPGLVNEQFF

j_call: TRBJ2-1
v_call: TRBV20-1
clone_size: -
cdr3_aa: CSARDSPVSGNEQFF

j_call: TRBJ2-2
v_call: TRBV27
clone_size: -
cdr3_aa: CASSSRLTGELFF

j_call: TRBJ2-5
v_call: TRBV5-4
clone_size: few
cdr3_aa: CASSWWGAQETQYF

j_call: TRBJ2-5
v_call: TRBV20-1
clone_size: -
cdr3_aa: CSATTGGEETQYF

j_call: TRBJ2-1
v_call: TRBV18
clone_size: few
cdr3_aa: CASSPELAETQFF

j_call: TRBJ2-7
v_call: TRBV7-8
clone_size: many
cdr3_aa: CASSLGGASEQYF

j_call: TRBJ1-2
v_call: TRBV10-3
clone_size: few
cdr3_aa: CAISESQGSANYGYTF

j_call: TRBJ2-2
v_call: TRBV7-6
clone_size: -
cdr3_aa: CASSPRAENTGELFF

j_call: TRBJ2-6
v_call: TRBV2
clone_size: -
cdr3_aa: CASLTGRAGANVLTF

j_call: TRBJ1-2
v_call: TRBV12-3/TRBV12-4
clone_size: -
cdr3_aa: CASSPLGGSGYTF

j_call: TRBJ2-1
v_call: TRBV3-1
clone_size: -
cdr3_aa: CASSLSGTRSNEQFF

j_call: TRBJ1-2
v_call: TRBV21-1
clone_size: few
cdr3_aa: CASSKEAARVDYGYTF

j_call: TRBJ2-2
v_call: TRBV28
clone_size: -
cdr3_aa: CASRRQGLDTGELFF

j_call: TRBJ2-2
v_call: TRBV5-1
clone_size: -
cdr3_aa: CASSLNVGMAGELFF

j_call: TRBJ2-1
v_call: TRBV10-3
clone_size: -
cdr3_aa: CAIRRALAEPYNEQFF

j_call: TRBJ2-7
v_call: TRBV4-3
clone_size: -
cdr3_aa: CASSQVGQGTYEQYF

j_call: TRBJ2-1
v_call: TRBV3-1
clone_size: -
cdr3_aa: CASSLRTGVLNEQFF

j_call: TRBJ1-1
v_call: TRBV12-3/TRBV12-4
clone_size: -
cdr3_aa: CASRDGKTEAFF

j_call: TRBJ2-1
v_call: TRBV6-1
clone_size: once
cdr3_aa: CASRPRPGEGGNEQLF

j_call: TRBJ2-6
v_call: TRBV12-3/TRBV12-4
clone_size: -
cdr3_aa: CAISFGTASTSGANVLTF

j_call: TRBJ2-2
v_call: TRBV6-5
clone_size: few
cdr3_aa: CASSYSTGSGELFF

j_call: TRBJ2-7
v_call: TRBV14
clone_size: -
cdr3_aa: CASSQEMATPEQYF

j_call: TRBJ1-4
v_call: TRBV5-5
clone_size: -
cdr3_aa: CASSLSPGEKLFF

j_call: TRBJ2-7
v_call: TRBV20-1
clone_size: -
cdr3_aa: CSASGRAHSYEQYF

j_call: TRBJ2-1
v_call: TRBV12-3/TRBV12-4
clone_size: few
cdr3_aa: CASSWGQGTDEQFF

j_call: TRBJ2-1
v_call: TRBV7-2
clone_size: many
cdr3_aa: CASSLVNLYNEQFF

j_call: TRBJ2-3
v_call: TRBV29-1
clone_size: -
cdr3_aa: CSVEEGGDTQYF

j_call: TRBJ2-5
v_call: TRBV7-9
clone_size: -
cdr3_aa: CASSLYLERTETQYF

j_call: TRBJ2-7
v_call: TRBV5-6
clone_size: -
cdr3_aa: CASSLERRLYEQYF

j_call: TRBJ2-7
v_call: TRBV3-1
clone_size: many
cdr3_aa: CASSQERTGGGSYEQYF

j_call: TRBJ2-3
v_call: TRBV7-6
clone_size: -
cdr3_aa: CASSLVDSGRGSTDTQYF

j_call: TRBJ2-5
v_call: TRBV14
clone_size: few
cdr3_aa: CASSSTEAETQYF

j_call: TRBJ2-7
v_call: TRBV7-9
clone_size: -
cdr3_aa: CASSYSPFREMNEQYF

j_call: TRBJ2-7
v_call: TRBV20-1
clone_size: few
cdr3_aa: CSAPDTGRLYEQYF

j_call: TRBJ2-1
v_call: TRBV7-9
clone_size: -
cdr3_aa: CASSLETALFF